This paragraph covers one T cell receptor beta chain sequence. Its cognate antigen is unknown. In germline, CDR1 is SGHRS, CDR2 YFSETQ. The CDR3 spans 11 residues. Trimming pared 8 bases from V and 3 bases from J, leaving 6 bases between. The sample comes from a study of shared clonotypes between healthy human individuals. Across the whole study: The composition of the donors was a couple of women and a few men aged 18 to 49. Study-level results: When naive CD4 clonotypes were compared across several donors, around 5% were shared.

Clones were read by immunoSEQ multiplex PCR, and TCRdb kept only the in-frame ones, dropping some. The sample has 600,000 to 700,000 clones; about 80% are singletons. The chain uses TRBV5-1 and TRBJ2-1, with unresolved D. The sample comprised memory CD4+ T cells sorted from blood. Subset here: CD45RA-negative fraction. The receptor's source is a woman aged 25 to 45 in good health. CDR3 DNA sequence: TGCGCCAGTGGGGACTACAATGAGCAGTTCTTC. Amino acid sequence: CASGDYNEQFF.